A selection of T cell receptor beta chains follows, all from one sample in a study of T cells in Graves' hyperthyroidism and ophthalmopathy. TCRdb reprocessed the multiplex PCR reads with MiXCR, giving one entry per CDR3 protein. Among under 750,000 distinct CDR3 sequences, approximately 18% were seen once, and the ten largest hold 15% to 20%. What was sequenced was blood. The receptors come from a woman in her forties or fifties with Graves' hyperthyroidism that later progressed to Graves' ophthalmopathy. Each CDR3 is given with its conserved first and last residue. Fields, in order: V gene, J gene, clone size, D gene, CDR3 length, CDR3 protein, CDR3 DNA. The D gene is left open where the match is weak. A row's size may be missing; if present it is once, few, many or a size class.

TRBV5-4,TRBJ1-1,NA,TRBD1,15,CASSLDTGGNTEAFF,TGTGCCAGCAGCTTAGATACAGGGGGAAACACTGAAGCTTTCTTT
TRBV18,TRBJ1-6,many,TRBD1,14,CASSPGTGRSPLHF,TGTGCCAGCTCCCCCGGGACAGGGAGGTCACCCCTCCACTTT
TRBV12-3/TRBV12-4,TRBJ2-2,NA,TRBD2,16,CASRTTLAGNTGELFF,TGTGCCAGCAGAACGACGTTAGCGGGGAACACCGGGGAGCTGTTTTTT
TRBV30,TRBJ2-2,NA,NA,14,CAWSLAFNTGELFF,TGTGCCTGGAGCCTAGCTTTCAACACCGGGGAGCTGTTTTTT
TRBV30,TRBJ2-7,many,NA,13,CAWSVLRGSEQYF,TGTGCCTGGAGTGTATTAAGAGGGAGCGAGCAGTACTTC
TRBV5-1,TRBJ2-2,NA,NA,17,CASTNHRDILNTGELFF,TGCGCCAGCACCAACCACCGGGACATATTGAACACCGGGGAGCTGTTTTTT
TRBV12-3/TRBV12-4,TRBJ2-2,few,NA,13,CASSLAFAGELFF,TGTGCCAGCAGTTTAGCGTTCGCCGGGGAGCTGTTTTTT
TRBV4-1,TRBJ1-1,NA,NA,15,CASSQDGIIYTEAFF,TGCGCCAGCAGCCAAGATGGAATAATTTACACTGAAGCTTTCTTT
TRBV7-9,TRBJ2-7,NA,NA,13,CASRHSMLDEQYF,TGTGCCAGCCGCCACAGTATGCTCGACGAGCAGTACTTC
TRBV12-3/TRBV12-4,TRBJ1-1,NA,TRBD1,13,CASSWTGRTEAFF,TGTGCCAGCAGTTGGACAGGGCGAACTGAAGCTTTCTTT
TRBV6-1,TRBJ2-3,few,TRBD2,16,CASSEAQRGGTDTQYF,TGTGCCAGCAGTGAAGCTCAGCGGGGGGGCACAGATACGCAGTATTTT
TRBV11-2,TRBJ1-1,many,TRBD1,16,CASSLTERGLNTEAFF,TGTGCCAGCAGCTTAACGGAGAGGGGGCTGAACACTGAAGCTTTCTTT
TRBV5-1,TRBJ2-1,few,NA,15,CASSLVLGTTREQFF,TGCGCCAGCAGCTTGGTACTGGGGACGACAAGGGAGCAGTTCTTC
TRBV6-1,TRBJ1-4,NA,NA,17,CASKLEVVSSTNEKLFF,TGTGCCAGCAAGCTAGAGGTGGTTTCCTCAACTAATGAAAAACTGTTTTTT
TRBV5-1,TRBJ1-1,many,NA,13,CASSLAGTAEAFF,TGCGCCAGCAGCTTGGCCGGGACGGCTGAAGCTTTCTTT